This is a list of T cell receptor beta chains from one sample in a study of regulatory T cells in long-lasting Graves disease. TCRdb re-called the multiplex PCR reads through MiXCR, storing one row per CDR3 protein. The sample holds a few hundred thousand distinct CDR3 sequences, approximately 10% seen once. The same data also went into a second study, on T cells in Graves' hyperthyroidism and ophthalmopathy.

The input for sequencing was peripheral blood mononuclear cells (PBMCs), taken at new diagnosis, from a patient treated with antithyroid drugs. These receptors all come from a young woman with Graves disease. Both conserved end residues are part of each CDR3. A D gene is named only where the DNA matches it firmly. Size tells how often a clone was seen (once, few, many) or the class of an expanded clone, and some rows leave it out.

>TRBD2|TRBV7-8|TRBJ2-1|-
CASSLVGTSGRRYNEQFF
TGTGCCAGCAGCTTAGTGGGGACTAGCGGGAGGAGGTACAATGAGCAGTTCTTC
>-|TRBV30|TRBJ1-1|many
CAWSGGLGMSEAFF
TGTGCCTGGAGTGGGGGTTTAGGTATGTCTGAAGCTTTCTTT
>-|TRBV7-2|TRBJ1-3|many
CASSFVSGNTIYF
TGTGCCAGCAGCTTCGTTTCTGGAAACACCATATATTTT
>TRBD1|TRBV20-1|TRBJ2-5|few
CSARESYRGLETQYF
TGCAGTGCTAGAGAGAGTTACAGGGGGCTTGAGACCCAGTACTTC
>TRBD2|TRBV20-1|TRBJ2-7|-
CSALSGASGSKEQYF
TGCAGTGCTCTGTCGGGGGCTAGCGGGAGTAAAGAGCAGTACTTC
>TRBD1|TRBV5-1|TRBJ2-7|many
CASSWGQALDEQYF
TGCGCCAGCAGCTGGGGACAGGCTTTGGACGAGCAGTACTTC
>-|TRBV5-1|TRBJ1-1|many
CASSLAGLDSHSEAFF
TGCGCCAGCAGCTTGGCAGGGCTGGACAGTCATTCTGAAGCTTTCTTT
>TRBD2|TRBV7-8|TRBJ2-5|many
CASSLDSGIGETQYF
TGTGCCAGCAGCTTAGATAGCGGGATAGGGGAGACCCAGTACTTC
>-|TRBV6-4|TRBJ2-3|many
CASSDSGETDTQYF
TGTGCCAGCAGTGACTCGGGAGAGACAGATACGCAGTATTTT
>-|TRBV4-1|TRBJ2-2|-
CASSNFGANTGELFF
TGCGCCAGCAGCAACTTTGGGGCGAACACCGGGGAGCTGTTTTTT
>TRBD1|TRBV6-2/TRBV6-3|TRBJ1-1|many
CASSYRQGPTRSNTEAFF
TGTGCCAGCAGTTACCGACAGGGGCCGACAAGGTCGAACACTGAAGCTTTCTTT
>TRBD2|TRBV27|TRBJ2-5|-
CASRKAGAETQYF
TGTGCCAGCAGAAAAGCGGGAGCAGAGACCCAGTACTTC
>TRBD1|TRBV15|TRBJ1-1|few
CATSESRGLLNTEAFF
TGTGCCACCAGCGAGAGCAGGGGGCTGCTGAACACTGAAGCTTTCTTT
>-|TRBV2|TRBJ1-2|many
CASSEMGDGYTF
TGTGCCAGCAGTGAAATGGGAGACGGCTACACCTTC
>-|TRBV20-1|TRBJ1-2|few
CSAPHLNYGYTF
TGCAGTGCTCCGCACTTAAACTATGGCTACACCTTC
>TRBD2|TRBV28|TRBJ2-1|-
CASNLADYNEQFF
TGTGCCAGCAACCTAGCGGATTACAATGAGCAGTTCTTC
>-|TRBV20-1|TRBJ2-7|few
CSASFDRWLTYEQYF
TGCAGTGCTAGCTTCGACAGGTGGCTTACCTACGAGCAGTACTTC
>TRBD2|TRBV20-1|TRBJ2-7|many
CSASPSGSSYEQYF
TGCAGTGCAAGCCCTAGCGGGAGCTCCTACGAGCAGTACTTC
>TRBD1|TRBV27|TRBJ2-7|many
CASSWDRGQYEQYF
TGTGCCAGCAGTTGGGACAGGGGGCAGTACGAGCAGTACTTC
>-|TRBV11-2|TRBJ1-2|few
CASSLWGGGGYNYGYTF
TGTGCCAGCAGCCTGTGGGGTGGGGGGGGCTACAACTATGGCTACACCTTC
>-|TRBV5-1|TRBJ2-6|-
CASSPGLSGANVLTF
TGCGCCAGCAGCCCCGGTCTCTCTGGGGCCAACGTCCTGACTTTC
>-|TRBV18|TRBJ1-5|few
CASSLPIRGKNQPQHF
TGTGCCAGCTCACTCCCCATACGGGGGAAAAATCAGCCCCAGCATTTT
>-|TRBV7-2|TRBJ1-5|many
CASSLLGPQHF
TGTGCCAGCAGCTTATTGGGGCCCCAGCATTTT
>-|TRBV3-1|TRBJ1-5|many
CASSHGVFSNQPQHF
TGTGCCAGCAGCCATGGGGTCTTTAGCAATCAGCCCCAGCATTTT
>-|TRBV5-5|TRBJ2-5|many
CASSLDGGGYETQYF
TGTGCCAGCAGCTTGGACGGAGGAGGATACGAGACCCAGTACTTC
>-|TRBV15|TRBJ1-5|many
CATSRQTGPPQPQHF
TGTGCCACCAGCAGACAGACCGGGCCCCCTCAGCCCCAGCATTTT
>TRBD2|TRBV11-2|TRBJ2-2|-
CASSPGLAGMNTGELFF
TGTGCCAGCAGCCCCGGACTAGCGGGAATGAACACCGGGGAGCTGTTTTTT
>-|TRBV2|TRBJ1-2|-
CASSEPGRSNYGYTF
TGTGCCAGCAGTGAACCGGGACGGTCTAACTATGGCTACACCTTC
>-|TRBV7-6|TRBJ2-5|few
CASSLPLVGAQETQYF
TGTGCCAGCAGCTTACCCCTGGTTGGGGCCCAAGAGACCCAGTACTTC
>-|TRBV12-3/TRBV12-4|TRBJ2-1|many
CASSLRGLRNEQFF
TGTGCCAGCAGTTTACGTGGACTCAGGAATGAGCAGTTCTTC
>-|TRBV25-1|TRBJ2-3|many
CASSWGRSSDTQYF
TGTGCCAGCAGCTGGGGGAGAAGTTCAGATACGCAGTATTTT
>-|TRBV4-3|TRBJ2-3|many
CASSRVVNTDTQYF
TGCGCCAGCAGCCGAGTAGTAAACACAGATACGCAGTATTTT
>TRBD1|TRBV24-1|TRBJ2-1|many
CATSDPDRDSYNEQFF
TGTGCCACCAGTGACCCCGACAGGGACTCCTACAATGAGCAGTTCTTC
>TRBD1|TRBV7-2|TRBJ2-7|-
CASSLGGTGSRQYF
TGTGCCAGCAGCTTAGGGGGGACAGGGTCTCGTCAGTACTTC
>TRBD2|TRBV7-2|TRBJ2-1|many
CASSLVTSGVLYNEQFF
TGTGCCAGCAGCTTAGTAACTAGCGGGGTCCTCTACAATGAGCAGTTCTTC
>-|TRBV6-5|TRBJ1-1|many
CASSYSVWELTNTEAFF
TGTGCCAGCAGTTACTCGGTTTGGGAGCTCACGAACACTGAAGCTTTCTTT
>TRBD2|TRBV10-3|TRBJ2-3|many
CAISDGGRTDTQYF
TGTGCCATCAGTGATGGCGGGAGAACAGATACGCAGTATTTT
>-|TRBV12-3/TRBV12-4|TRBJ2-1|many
CASREGLWNEQFF
TGTGCCAGCAGGGAGGGTTTATGGAATGAGCAGTTCTTC
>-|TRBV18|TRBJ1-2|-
CASSPPASSSWGYTF
TGTGCCAGCTCACCACCGGCGAGTTCGTCTTGGGGCTACACCTTC
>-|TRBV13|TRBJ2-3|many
CASSLQSGYPPYTQYF
TGTGCCAGCAGCTTACAGAGCGGGTATCCCCCTTATACGCAGTATTTT
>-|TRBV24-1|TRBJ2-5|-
CATSDPPPGGQTQYF
TGTGCCACCAGTGACCCGCCGCCGGGGGGCCAGACCCAGTACTTC
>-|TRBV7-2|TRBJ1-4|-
CASSHRGRDGGEKLFF
TGTGCCAGCAGCCACCGGGGCCGGGACGGAGGTGAAAAACTGTTTTTT
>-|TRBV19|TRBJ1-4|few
CASSRTGFVEKLFF
TGTGCCAGTAGCCGCACAGGATTTGTGGAAAAACTGTTTTTT
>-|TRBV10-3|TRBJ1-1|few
CAISEAANTEAFF
TGTGCCATCAGTGAAGCCGCGAACACTGAAGCTTTCTTT